This T cell receptor beta chain appears in the sequencing data of a study of cytomegalovirus exposure and HLA in healthy donors. Trimming removed 0 bases at V and 0 bases at J, with 9 bases between. CDR1 SGHNT and CDR2 YYREEE come from the germline V gene (reference sequence). The CDR3 consists of 16 residues. Primers for the PCR totalled 60 Vbeta and 13 Jbeta. Produced via immunoSEQ multiplex PCR; TCRdb's table is partial and in-frame only. The sample's table shows about 150,000 clones. This sequence was found in a woman between 45 and 60 years old in good health and CMV-seronegative. The source material was PBMCs. This rearrangement joins TRBV5-4 to TRBJ2-2; D might be TRBD1 (6 bases). This CDR3 is CASSLEPGANTGELFF. DNA for the CDR3: TGTGCCAGCAGCTTGGAGCCAGGGGCGAACACCGGGGAGCTGTTTTTT.